The 24 T cell receptor beta chains listed next were all sequenced from one sample in a study of T cell changes during pregnancy in multiple sclerosis (dated by TCRdb to the late 2010s). Libraries were made using the immunoSEQ multiplex PCR assay. The immuneACCESS repertoire file appears here via TCRdb, limited to in-frame rearrangements. These files lack a portion of the clones; in checked studies, under half of the deficit traces to unresolved V genes, and the cause of the others is not known. This sample holds around 100,000 clones; around nine tenths were observed only once. Around 1.2% of the sample is in the top ten clones. Sequencing was performed on peripheral blood, taken in the second trimester of pregnancy. These receptors came from a female donor with multiple sclerosis, enrolled in a pregnancy study.

The chain is built from TRBV15 and TRBJ2-7; no clear D. This CDR3 comprises 16 residues. V shed 0 bases and J shed 0 bases, with 12 bases lying between them. CDR1 is LNHNV, CDR2 YYDKDF, per germline (reference sequence). DNA of the CDR3: TGTGCCACCAGCAGAGATGTTAAAGTGAGCTCCTACGAGCAGTACTTC. This codes for CATSRDVKVSSYEQYF.

This clone was counted a single time. The chain recombines TRBV27 with TRBJ1-2; D gene unclear. CDR3 length: 12 amino acids. Germline V gene data show CDR1 as MNHEY and CDR2 as SMNVEV (reference sequence). V gave up 8 bases and J gave up 7 bases, with 14 bases separating them. The CDR3 DNA reads TGTGCCAGCCCCCCGGGAGGGCGTGGCTACACCTTC. Its translation: CASPPGGRGYTF.

This chain joins TRBV10-1 and TRBJ2-1; the D is unclear. The ends were cut back, 0 bases at V and 0 bases at J, with 6 bases in the middle. The CDR3 sequence is 15 residues long. Per the germline V gene, CDR1 is WNHNN and CDR2 is SYGVQD (reference sequence). The CDR3 region has the DNA TGCGCCAGCAGTGAGTCGCTGAGCTCCTACAATGAGCAGTTCTTC. It yields the protein CASSESLSSYNEQFF.

The J gene is TRBJ1-1, the V gene TRBV27; 7 bases align to TRBD1. Per the germline V gene, CDR1 is MNHEY and CDR2 is SMNVEV (reference sequence). There are 14 residues in the CDR3. V shed 4 bases and J 4 bases; nucleotides not matched to a gene: 6. DNA of the CDR3: TGTGCCAGCAGTTCGACAGGGCTAGGCACTGAAGCTTTCTTT. Amino acid sequence: CASSSTGLGTEAFF.

The chain employs TRBV13 and TRBJ2-1; 8 nucleotides match TRBD2. Germline assignment: CDR1 PRHDT and CDR2 FYEKMQ (reference sequence). V dropped 1 base and J dropped 10; count of bases not matched to a gene: 12. The CDR3 has 16 residues. Here the CDR3 DNA reads TGTGCCAGCAGCTTAGCACTAGCGGAATTCTCGGGGGAGCAGTTCTTC. Its translation is CASSLALAEFSGEQFF.

This clone showed up just a few times. CDR3 in DNA: TGTGCCAGCAGCCAAGAAAGGGGGCTGATTTCTGAAGCTTTCTTT. As protein: CASSQERGLISEAFF. V usage is TRBV14 and J usage is TRBJ1-1, with TRBD1 identical over 7 bases. The CDR3 totals 15 residues. Germline V CDR1 and CDR2: SGHDN, FVKESK. The V segment lost 0 bases and the J segment 6 bases; nucleotides outside the gene matches: 7. The whole variable domain, remainder taken from reference TRBV14 and TRBJ1-1, is EAGVTQFPSHSVIEKGQTVTLRCDPISGHDNLYWYRRVMGKEIKFLLHFVKESKQDESGMPNNRFLAERTGGTYSTLKVQPAELEDSGVYFCASSQERGLISEAFFGQGTRLTVV.

The DNA of the CDR3 is TGCGCCAGCAGCTTGGTTCAGGGTTGGAGTACCGGGGAGCTGTTTTTT. Translated, it gives CASSLVQGWSTGELFF. The chain uses TRBV5-1 and TRBJ2-2; possibly TRBD1 for D (5 bases). Trimming left V 0 bases short and J 5 bases short, with 14 bases between. Germline lookup yields CDR1 SGHRS and CDR2 YFSETQ. CDR3 size: 16 residues. The full variable domain, with the rest looked up from reference TRBV5-1 and TRBJ2-2, is KAGVTQTPRYLIKTRGQQVTLSCSPISGHRSVSWYQQTPGQGLQFLFEYFSETQRNKGNFPGRFSGRQFSNSRSEMNVSTLELGDSALYLCASSLVQGWSTGELFFGEGSRLTVL.

This clone was counted a single time. J is TRBJ2-7 and V is TRBV19, with D perhaps matching TRBD1 (6 bases). The CDR3 contains 14 residues. Per germline, CDR1 LNHDA and CDR2 SQIVND (reference sequence). V lost 5 bases to trimming and J lost 0 bases, with 11 bases between them. CDR3 residues: CASSVDRSSYEQYF. As DNA, the CDR3 is TGTGCCAGTAGTGTCGACAGGAGCTCCTACGAGCAGTACTTC.

This clone was found a few times. The V gene is TRBV28, the J gene TRBJ1-1; D perhaps matches TRBD1 (6 bases). The CDR3 covers 13 residues. Trimming shortened V by 2 bases and J by 8 bases, and 12 bases separated the two germline ends. Per germline, CDR1 MDHEN and CDR2 SYDVKM. DNA of the CDR3: TGTGCCAGCAGTTTAGGGCCCGGGACAGAAGCTTTCTTT. Its translation: CASSLGPGTEAFF.

V is TRBV18 and J is TRBJ2-7, with D perhaps TRBD1 (6 bases). CDR3 size: 12 residues. The V gene's germline CDR1 is KGHSH and CDR2 LQKENI. Trimming pared 5 bases from V and 5 bases from J, leaving 10 bases between. CDR3 sequence (DNA): TGTGCCAGCTCAATAAGACAGGACGAGCAGTACTTC. It translates to CASSIRQDEQYF.

The rearrangement uses TRBV11-2 and TRBJ1-6; 8 bases line up with TRBD1. Germline CDR1 and CDR2: SGHAT and FQNNGV. The CDR3 has 17 amino acids. Germline trimming cut 5 bases from V and 1 base from J; bases unmatched to any gene: 7. CDR3 bases: TGTGCCAGCAGCCCTGACAGGGGTTGGTCCTATAATTCACCCCTCCACTTT. Amino acid sequence: CASSPDRGWSYNSPLHF.

The rearrangement joins TRBV2 to TRBJ2-7; 7 bases agree with TRBD1. V shed 6 bases and J 1 base; nucleotides not matched to a gene: 9. The CDR3 has 15 residues. The germline CDR1 and CDR2 sequences are SNHLY and FYNNEI. The CDR3 DNA sequence: TGTGCCAGCAGGCCCCGGACAGGTAATTCCTACGAGCAGTACTTC. It encodes CASRPRTGNSYEQYF.

This chain connects TRBV5-1 to TRBJ2-1; D might be TRBD2 (5 bases). Germline assignment: CDR1 SGHRS and CDR2 YFSETQ. Trimming removed 7 bases from V and 1 base from J, with 15 bases in between. This CDR3 has 15 residues. CDR3 residues: CASAQPGGSYNEQFF. CDR3 DNA: TGCGCCAGCGCCCAACCTGGCGGGTCCTACAATGAGCAGTTCTTC.

This clone has a single count. The chain couples TRBV6-6 to TRBJ1-1; D ambiguous. With 2 bases removed from V and 7 bases from J, the gap between germline ends came to 8 bases. CDR1 is MNHNY and CDR2 is SVGAGI in the germline V gene (reference sequence). CDR3 size: 12 residues. CDR3 sequence: CASSYGRSEAFF. In DNA, the CDR3 is TGTGCCAGCAGTTACGGCCGGAGTGAAGCTTTCTTT.

This chain uses TRBV6-5 with TRBJ1-2, with D hard to call. The CDR3 totals 13 residues. Between the trimmed V and J ends, which lost 6 bases and 8 bases, there was a span of 16 bases. CDR1 is MNHEY and CDR2 is SVGAGI in the germline V gene. For the CDR3, the DNA is TGTGCCAGCAGACCGAGCGACCGGGGAGGCTACACCTTC. It is translated as CASRPSDRGGYTF.

This clone was seen a few times. The V and J genes are TRBV4-1 and TRBJ2-4, with a weak D call TRBD1 (6 bases). V was clipped by 0 bases and J by 7 bases, with 16 bases between them. Germline values: CDR1 MGHRA, CDR2 YSYEKL. The CDR3 consists of 16 residues. DNA for the CDR3: TGCGCCAGCAGCCAAGAGGGGGCCAGGGAGTTGAACATTCAGTACTTC. It translates to CASSQEGARELNIQYF.

This clone was recorded only once. The rearrangement joins TRBV2 to TRBJ2-1; TRBD1 matches at 9 bases. The germline V gene encodes CDR1 SNHLY and CDR2 FYNNEI. The CDR3 is 15 residues long. V shed 7 bases, J shed 6 bases, and the junction held 10 bases outside the gene matches. CDR3: CASKTRDRVSNEQFF. The CDR3 bases are TGTGCCAGCAAGACCCGGGACAGGGTAAGCAATGAGCAGTTCTTC.

This rearrangement joins TRBV10-3 to TRBJ2-5; 8 bases agree with TRBD1. CDR3 length equals 14 residues. Losses at the gene ends were 10 bases for V and 4 bases for J; bases not matched to a gene: 11. Germline lookup yields CDR1 ENHRY and CDR2 SYGVKD. The CDR3 DNA is TGTGCCACCGCAGGACAGGGTGAGGGAGAGACCCAGTACTTC. Protein sequence: CATAGQGEGETQYF.

This clone was recorded once. The CDR3 reads CASSDSGAAEAFF. CDR3 nucleotides: TGTGCCAGCAGTGACTCAGGGGCAGCTGAAGCTTTCTTT. The chain links TRBV6-1 to TRBJ1-1; a weak D match, TRBD1 (6 bases). The CDR3 consists of 13 residues. Trimming stripped 3 bases from V and 6 bases from J, with 11 bases between. The germline CDR1 and CDR2 sequences are MNHNS and SASEGT.

The J gene is TRBJ1-2, the V gene TRBV6-5; 7 positions agree with TRBD1. The length of the CDR3 is 14 residues. Trimming cost V 5 bases and J 8 bases; bases outside gene matches: 11. CDR1 and CDR2 (germline): MNHEY, SVGAGI. CDR3 DNA: TGTGCCAGCAGTCAACGCCAGGGGGTCGAGGGCTACACCTTC. Protein: CASSQRQGVEGYTF.

This clone was seen a single time. This sequence joins TRBV7-2 and TRBJ2-3, with D possibly being TRBD2 (5 bases). In germline, CDR1 is SGHTA, CDR2 FQGNSA. V shed 1 base and J shed 2 bases, with 7 bases lying between them. The CDR3 is 14 residues long. For the CDR3, the DNA is TGTGCCAGCAGCTTAGTGGACTCCACAGATACGCAGTATTTT. Its protein is CASSLVDSTDTQYF.

The chain couples TRBV7-8 to TRBJ2-7, with TRBD1 as a possible D gene (6 bases). Germline CDR1 reads SGHVS; CDR2 reads FQNEAQ. V lost 5 bases and J 2 bases, leaving 19 bases between the germline ends. The CDR3 has 16 amino acids. The CDR3 here is CASSPATGNSPYEQYF. The CDR3 DNA sequence: TGTGCCAGCAGCCCCGCCACAGGGAACTCGCCCTACGAGCAGTACTTC.

CDR3 in amino acids: CAISVAASGSTDTQYF. The DNA of the CDR3 is TGTGCCATCAGTGTGGCGGCTAGCGGGAGCACAGATACGCAGTATTTT. The V and J genes are TRBV10-3 and TRBJ2-3; 8 nucleotides agree with TRBD2. Germline trimming cut 4 bases from V and 0 bases from J; bases unmatched to any gene: 6. The CDR3 loop spans 16 amino acids. Germline V lookup: CDR1 ENHRY, CDR2 SYGVKD.

The chain joins TRBV2 to TRBJ1-5; D is unclear. The V gene's germline CDR1 is SNHLY and CDR2 FYNNEI. The CDR3 extends over 15 amino acids. V was trimmed by 7 bases and J by 3 bases, leaving 16 bases between them. CDR3 in amino acids: CASTRQTGNNQPQHF. CDR3 in DNA: TGTGCCAGCACCCGGCAGACGGGAAACAATCAGCCCCAGCATTTT.